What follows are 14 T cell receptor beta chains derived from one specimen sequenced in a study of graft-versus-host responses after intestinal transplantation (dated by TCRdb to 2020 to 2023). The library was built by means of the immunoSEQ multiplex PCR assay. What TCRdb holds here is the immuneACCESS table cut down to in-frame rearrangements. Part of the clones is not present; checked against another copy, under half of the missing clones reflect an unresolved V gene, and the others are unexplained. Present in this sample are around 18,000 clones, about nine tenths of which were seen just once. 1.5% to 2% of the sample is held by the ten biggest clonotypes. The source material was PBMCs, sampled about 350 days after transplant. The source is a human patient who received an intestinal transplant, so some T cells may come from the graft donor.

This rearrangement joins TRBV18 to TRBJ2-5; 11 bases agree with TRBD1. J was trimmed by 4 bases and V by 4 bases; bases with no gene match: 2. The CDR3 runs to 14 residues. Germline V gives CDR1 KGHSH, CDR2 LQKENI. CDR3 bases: TGTGCCAGCTCACTGGGACAGGGGGGAGAGACCCAGTACTTC. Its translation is CASSLGQGGETQYF.

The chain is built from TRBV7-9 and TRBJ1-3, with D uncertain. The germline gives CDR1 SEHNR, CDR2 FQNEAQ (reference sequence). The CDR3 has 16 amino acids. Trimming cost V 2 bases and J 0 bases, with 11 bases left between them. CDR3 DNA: TGTGCCAGCAGCTTATGGACGTCGAGCTCTGGAAACACCATATATTTT. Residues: CASSLWTSSSGNTIYF. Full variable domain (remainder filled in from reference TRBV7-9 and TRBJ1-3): DTGVSQNPRHKITKRGQNVTFRCDPISEHNRLYWYRQTLGQGPEFLTYFQNEAQLEKSRLLSDRFSAERPKGSFSTLEIQRTEQGDSAMYLCASSLWTSSSGNTIYFGEGSWLTVV.

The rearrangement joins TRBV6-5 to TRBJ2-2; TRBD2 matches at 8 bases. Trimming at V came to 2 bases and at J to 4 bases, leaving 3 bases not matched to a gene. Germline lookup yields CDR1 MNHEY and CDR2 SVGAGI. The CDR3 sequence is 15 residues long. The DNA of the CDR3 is TGTGCCAGCAGTTACAGCGGGAGAATCACCGGGGAGCTGTTTTTT. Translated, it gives CASSYSGRITGELFF.

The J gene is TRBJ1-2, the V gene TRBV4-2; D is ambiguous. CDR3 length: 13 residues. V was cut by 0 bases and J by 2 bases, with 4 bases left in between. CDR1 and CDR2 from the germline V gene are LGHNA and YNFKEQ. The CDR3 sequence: CASSQDRNYGYTF. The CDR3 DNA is TGTGCCAGCAGCCAAGACAGAAACTATGGCTACACCTTC.

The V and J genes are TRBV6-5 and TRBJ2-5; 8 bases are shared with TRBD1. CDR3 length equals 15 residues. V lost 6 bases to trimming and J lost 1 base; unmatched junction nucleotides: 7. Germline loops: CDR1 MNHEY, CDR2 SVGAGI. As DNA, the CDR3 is TGTGCCAGCAGATTCGACAGGGGACGCCAAGAGACCCAGTACTTC. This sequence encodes CASRFDRGRQETQYF.

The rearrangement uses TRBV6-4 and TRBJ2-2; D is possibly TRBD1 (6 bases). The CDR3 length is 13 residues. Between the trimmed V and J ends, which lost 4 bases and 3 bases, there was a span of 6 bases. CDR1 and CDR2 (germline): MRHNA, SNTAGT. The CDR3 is CASSGQDTGELFF. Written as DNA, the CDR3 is TGTGCCAGCAGTGGACAGGACACCGGGGAGCTGTTTTTT.

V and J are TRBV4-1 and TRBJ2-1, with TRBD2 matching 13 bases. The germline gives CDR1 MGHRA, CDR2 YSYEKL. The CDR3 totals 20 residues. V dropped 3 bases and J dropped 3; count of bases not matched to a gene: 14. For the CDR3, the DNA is TGCGCCAGCAGCCAGGATCCGGGACTAGCGGGACTGAGAGGCTACAATGAGCAGTTCTTC. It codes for CASSQDPGLAGLRGYNEQFF.

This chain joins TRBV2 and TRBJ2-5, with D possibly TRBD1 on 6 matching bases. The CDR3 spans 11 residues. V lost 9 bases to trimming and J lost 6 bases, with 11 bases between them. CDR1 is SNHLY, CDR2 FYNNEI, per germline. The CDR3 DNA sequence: TGTGCCAGTCGACAGGAACAGACCCAGTACTTC. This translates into CASRQEQTQYF.

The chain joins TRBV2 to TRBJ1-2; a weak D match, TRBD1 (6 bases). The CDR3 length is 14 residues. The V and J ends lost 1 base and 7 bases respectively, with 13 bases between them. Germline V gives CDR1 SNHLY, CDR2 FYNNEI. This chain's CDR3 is CASSEGGTGLGYTF. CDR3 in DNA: TGTGCCAGCAGTGAAGGAGGAACAGGGCTTGGCTACACCTTC.

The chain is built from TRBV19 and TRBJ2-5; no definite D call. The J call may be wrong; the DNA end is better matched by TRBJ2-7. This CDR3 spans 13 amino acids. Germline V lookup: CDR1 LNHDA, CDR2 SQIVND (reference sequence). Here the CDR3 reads CASTLLGIREQYF. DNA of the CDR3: TGTGCCAGTACCTTACTGGGGATTCGCGAGCAGTACTTC.

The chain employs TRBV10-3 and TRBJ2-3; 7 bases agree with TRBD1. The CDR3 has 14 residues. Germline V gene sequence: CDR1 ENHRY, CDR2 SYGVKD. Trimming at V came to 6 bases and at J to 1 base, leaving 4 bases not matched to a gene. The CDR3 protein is CAIRPGGGTDTQYF. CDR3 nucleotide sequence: TGTGCCATCAGACCAGGGGGAGGCACAGATACGCAGTATTTT.

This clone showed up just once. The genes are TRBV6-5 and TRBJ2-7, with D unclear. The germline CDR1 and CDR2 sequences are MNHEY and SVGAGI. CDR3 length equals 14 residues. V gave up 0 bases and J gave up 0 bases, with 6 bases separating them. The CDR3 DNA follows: TGTGCCAGCAGTTACTCGGCTTCCTCCTACGAGCAGTACTTC. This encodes CASSYSASSYEQYF.

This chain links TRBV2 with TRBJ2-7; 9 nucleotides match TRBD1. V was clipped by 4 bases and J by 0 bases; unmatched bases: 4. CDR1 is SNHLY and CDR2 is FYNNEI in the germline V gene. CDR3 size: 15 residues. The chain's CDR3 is CASSVGGQGSYEQYF. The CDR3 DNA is TGTGCCAGCAGTGTGGGGGGACAGGGCTCCTACGAGCAGTACTTC.

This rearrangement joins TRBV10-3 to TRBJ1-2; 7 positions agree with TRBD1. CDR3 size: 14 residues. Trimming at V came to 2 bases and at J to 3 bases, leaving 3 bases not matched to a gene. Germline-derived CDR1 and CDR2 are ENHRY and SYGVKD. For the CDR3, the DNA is TGTGCCATCAGTGAGGACAGGGATTACTATGGCTACACCTTC. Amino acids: CAISEDRDYYGYTF.